Below are 2 T cell receptor beta chains sequenced from a single sample in a study of vaccination effects on CD4 cells after COVID-19. Clones were sequenced by immunoSEQ multiplex PCR, and TCRdb holds only the in-frame ones, with some missing. The data show about 24,000 clones, with over 55% seen just once and around 13% held by the top ten. Before any sequencing was done, the ViraFEST assay used viral peptide pools to expand antigen-specific CD4+ T cells. Scientists isolated CD4+ T cells after a roughly nine-day culture period ended. Vaccinees lacked prior SARS-CoV-2 infection and tested negative for nucleocapsid antibodies. Antigen specificity for these receptors is unknown. The sample was CD4+ T cells from PBMCs cultured with HCoV-OC43 spike peptides, taken before COVID-19 vaccination. Stated subset: HCoV-OC43 spike overlapping peptide pool stimulation. The receptors were sampled from a human donor who received a COVID-19 vaccine.

The rearrangement uses TRBV5-1 and TRBJ2-7; TRBD2 aligns across 9 bases. CDR1 is SGHRS and CDR2 is YFSETQ in the germline V gene. This CDR3 has 14 amino acids. J lost 6 bases, V lost 3 bases, and 7 bases had no gene match. The CDR3 region has the DNA TGCGCCAGCAGCTCGGGGGTACTAGCGGGCGAGCAGTACTTC. Protein sequence: CASSSGVLAGEQYF. The full variable domain, its missing parts supplied by reference TRBV5-1 and TRBJ2-7, is KAGVTQTPRYLIKTRGQQVTLSCSPISGHRSVSWYQQTPGQGLQFLFEYFSETQRNKGNFPGRFSGRQFSNSRSEMNVSTLELGDSALYLCASSSGVLAGEQYFGPGTRLTVT.

V and J are TRBV13 and TRBJ2-3; 7 bases map to TRBD2. This CDR3 has 15 residues. Germline trimming cut 5 bases from V and 8 bases from J; bases unmatched to any gene: 13. Germline CDR1 and CDR2: PRHDT and FYEKMQ (reference sequence). CDR3: CASSPFGGGQSTQYF. The CDR3 bases are TGTGCCAGCAGCCCGTTTGGGGGAGGGCAAAGTACGCAGTATTTT.